Listed here are 31 T cell receptor beta chains from one sample, sequenced in a study of CD8 T cells in ankylosing spondylitis. Study-level results: Blood from ankylosing spondylitis patients appeared to carry a characteristic eight-variant TCR beta motif.

These receptors' targets are unknown. TCRdb passed the 5' RACE reads through MiXCR, listing each CDR3 protein once. The data hold about 540,000 distinct CDR3 sequences, with 12% observed a single time. Sequences were obtained from blood, either unsorted or a sorted T cell fraction (not recorded which). The receptor set was obtained from a male donor with ankylosing spondylitis.

A few counts support this clonotype. This chain links TRBV5-1 with TRBJ2-1; possible D gene TRBD2, 5 bases. This CDR3 spans 15 amino acids. Germline lookup yields CDR1 SGHRS and CDR2 YFSETQ. V was cut by 0 bases and J by 3 bases, with 10 bases left in between. The CDR3 sequence: CASSLGETNYNEQFF. CDR3 nucleotide sequence: TGCGCCAGCAGCTTGGGGGAGACTAACTACAATGAGCAGTTCTTC.

In this sample, this clonotype turned up many times. This rearrangement joins TRBV7-2 to TRBJ1-1; D gene ambiguous. The CDR3 contains 15 residues. CDR1 and CDR2 (germline): SGHTA, FQGNSA. V dropped 1 base and J dropped 5 bases, with 14 bases sitting between them. The CDR3 region is CASSLVGRMETEAFF. The CDR3 DNA follows: TGTGCCAGCAGCTTAGTAGGCAGAATGGAGACTGAAGCTTTCTTT.

This clonotype came up many times. This chain connects TRBV12-3 or TRBV12-4 to TRBJ2-1, with 8 bases identical to TRBD1. This CDR3 contains 17 residues. With V trimmed by 5 bases and J by 4 bases, 13 bases remained unmatched. CDR3 sequence: CASSGRTGPRLYNEQFF. The CDR3 DNA is TGTGCCAGCAGTGGTAGGACAGGGCCCCGGTTATACAATGAGCAGTTCTTC.

This clonotype was recorded at least ten times. This sequence joins TRBV20-1 and TRBJ2-5; D is uncertain. CDR1 and CDR2 from the germline V gene are DFQATT and SNEGSKA (reference sequence). This CDR3 comprises 12 residues. V lost 6 bases and J 1 base, leaving 9 bases between the germline ends. CDR3 coding DNA: TGCAGTGCAGCCCCCATCCAAGAGACCCAGTACTTC. Translated, it gives CSAAPIQETQYF.

This rearrangement joins TRBV4-1 to TRBJ2-1; 9 bases line up with TRBD2. After removal of 6 bases from V and 7 bases from J, the junction contained 10 bases not matched to a gene. There are 15 residues in the CDR3. Germline V gene data show CDR1 as MGHRA and CDR2 as YSYEKL. CDR3 amino acids: CASRGVGGRANEQFF. Here the CDR3 DNA reads TGCGCCAGCAGAGGGGTAGGCGGGAGGGCGAATGAGCAGTTCTTC.

This clonotype occurred many times. This chain uses TRBV20-1 with TRBJ2-3; D is tentatively TRBD1 or TRBD2 (5 bases each). The V and J ends lost 6 bases and 1 base respectively, with 17 bases between them. The CDR3 is 15 amino acids. Germline loops: CDR1 DFQATT, CDR2 SNEGSKA (reference sequence). The CDR3 sequence: CSANTPGPGTDTQYF. The CDR3, as DNA: TGCAGTGCCAACACCCCGGGACCCGGCACAGATACGCAGTATTTT.

Worth noting for this clonotype: At one end the junction does not follow the germline gene, possibly because of a read error. The V gene is TRBV7-2, the J gene TRBJ2-3; 7 bases are shared with TRBD1. This CDR3 contains 15 residues. The germline CDR1 and CDR2 sequences are SGHTA and FQGNSA. CDR3 DNA: TGTGCCAGCACCTTAGGACAGGCAGGCACAGATACGCAGTATTTT. Its protein product is CASTLGQAGTDTQYF.

This clonotype was seen at least ten times. The chain recombines TRBV5-1 with TRBJ2-3, with 7 bases that match TRBD2. V gave up 4 bases and J gave up 5 bases; unmatched junction bases: 13. The V gene's germline CDR1 is SGHRS and CDR2 YFSETQ. The CDR3 is 16 amino acids. The CDR3 is CASSPGLGNQGDTQYF. CDR3 in DNA: TGCGCCAGCAGCCCCGGACTAGGGAACCAAGGAGATACGCAGTATTTT. The entire variable domain, with the rest obtained from reference TRBV5-1 and TRBJ2-3, is as follows: KAGVTQTPRYLIKTRGQQVTLSCSPISGHRSVSWYQQTPGQGLQFLFEYFSETQRNKGNFPGRFSGRQFSNSRSEMNVSTLELGDSALYLCASSPGLGNQGDTQYFGPGTRLTVL.

The chain links TRBV20-1 to TRBJ1-2; 9 bases line up with TRBD1. The V segment lost 7 bases and the J segment 2 bases; nucleotides outside the gene matches: 14. The CDR3 length is 16 residues. Germline CDR1 is DFQATT and CDR2 is SNEGSKA (reference sequence). CDR3 sequence reads: CSVPSGTGRGNYGYTF. The CDR3 DNA sequence: TGCAGTGTTCCAAGCGGGACAGGGAGGGGAAACTATGGCTACACCTTC.

The chain has TRBV5-1 and TRBJ1-5, with 10 bases matching TRBD1. V trimming: 4 bases; J trimming: 4 bases; junction bases outside the gene matches: 5. The CDR3 sequence is 15 residues long. Germline V gene data show CDR1 as SGHRS and CDR2 as YFSETQ. The CDR3 sequence is CASSPGTGVNQPQHF. CDR3 nucleotides: TGCGCCAGCAGCCCCGGGACAGGGGTTAATCAGCCCCAGCATTTT.

This clonotype was detected many times. The chain links TRBV24-1 to TRBJ2-7; 9 nucleotides align to TRBD1. This CDR3 spans 13 amino acids. V lost 4 bases to trimming and J lost 4 bases; unmatched junction nucleotides: 1. Germline-derived CDR1 and CDR2 are KGHDR and SFDVKD. In DNA, the CDR3 is TGTGCCACCAGTGAGGGACAGGGATACGAGCAGTACTTC. Residues: CATSEGQGYEQYF.

This clonotype was seen only a few times. This chain joins TRBV12-3 or TRBV12-4 and TRBJ2-5; D may be TRBD1 (6 bases). The CDR3 loop spans 15 amino acids. V shed 6 bases and J shed 3 bases, with 17 bases lying between them. CDR3 DNA: TGTGCCAGCAGCATCACAGGGAGTTGGGAAGAGACCCAGTACTTC. Amino acid sequence: CASSITGSWEETQYF.

The V call is TRBV4-2, the J call TRBJ2-1; possibly TRBD1 for D (6 bases). This CDR3 spans 18 amino acids. Looked up from germline, CDR1 is LGHNA and CDR2 is YNFKEQ. V was clipped by 0 bases and J by 6 bases, with 21 bases between them. The CDR3 loop reads CASSQEYTGTPKGNEQFF. The DNA of the CDR3 is TGTGCCAGCAGCCAAGAATACACCGGGACACCCAAGGGCAATGAGCAGTTCTTC.

This clonotype has a count of ten or more. V usage is TRBV3-1 and J usage is TRBJ2-7; D is undetermined. The CDR3 sequence is 12 residues long. CDR1 and CDR2 (germline): LGHDT, YNNKEL (reference sequence). Between the trimmed V and J ends, which lost 3 bases and 13 bases, there was a span of 16 bases. The CDR3, as DNA: TGTGCCAGCAGCCAGGGGATGTCGGGCACTTACGTC. Residues: CASSQGMSGTYV.

This clonotype was seen many times. The chain has TRBV16 and TRBJ2-7; D might be TRBD1 (6 bases). V lost 1 base and J 6 bases, leaving 10 bases between the germline ends. Germline CDR1 and CDR2: KGHSY and FQNENV. This CDR3 is built from 13 residues. The CDR3: CASSQYRGGEQYV. CDR3 DNA: TGTGCCAGCAGCCAATACAGAGGGGGCGAGCAGTACGTC.

CDR3 protein: CASTPQDGSSYNEQFF. DNA of the CDR3: TGTGCCAGCACTCCTCAGGACGGGAGCTCCTACAATGAGCAGTTCTTC. V gene TRBV3-1 combines with J gene TRBJ2-1; D is perhaps TRBD2 (6 bases). The germline gives CDR1 LGHDT, CDR2 YNNKEL (reference sequence). This CDR3 spans 16 amino acids. The V and J ends lost 7 bases and 0 bases respectively, with 16 bases between them.

This clonotype was observed a few times. The chain has TRBV20-1 and TRBJ2-3; 8 nucleotides align to TRBD2. V shed 0 bases, J shed 0 bases, and the junction held 5 bases outside the gene matches. Germline lookup yields CDR1 DFQATT and CDR2 SNEGSKA (reference sequence). This CDR3 is built from 16 residues. CDR3 protein: CSARDVRLASTDTQYF. The DNA for the CDR3 is TGCAGTGCTAGAGACGTTCGACTAGCGAGCACAGATACGCAGTATTTT.

This clonotype has a count of ten or more. V and J are TRBV11-2 and TRBJ2-1; D perhaps matches TRBD1 (5 bases). Germline values: CDR1 SGHAT, CDR2 FQNNGV. The CDR3 consists of 14 residues. V was clipped by 3 bases and J by 4 bases, with 10 bases between them. CDR3: CASSLAGIYNEQFF. The CDR3 DNA sequence: TGTGCCAGCAGCTTGGCAGGGATTTACAATGAGCAGTTCTTC.

This clonotype was observed at least ten times. V gene TRBV25-1 combines with J gene TRBJ2-3; TRBD2 aligns across 11 bases. The CDR3 runs 15 residues. The germline V gene has CDR1 MGHDK and CDR2 SYGVNS. The V segment lost 3 bases and the J segment 6 bases; nucleotides outside the gene matches: 5. As DNA, the CDR3 is TGTGCCAGCAGTGATAGCGGGAGGGCCGGGGATACGCAGTATTTT. Translation: CASSDSGRAGDTQYF.

A few counts support this clonotype. The rearrangement uses TRBV14 and TRBJ1-3; D uncertain. V shed 1 base and J shed 0 bases, with 13 bases lying between them. Per the germline V gene, CDR1 is SGHDN and CDR2 is FVKESK. The CDR3 loop spans 17 amino acids. The CDR3 loop reads CASSQVEWRPSGNTIYF. For the CDR3, the DNA is TGTGCCAGCAGCCAAGTTGAGTGGAGACCCTCTGGAAACACCATATATTTT.

The genes are TRBV5-6 and TRBJ2-7; TRBD2 agrees at 7 bases. The germline V gene encodes CDR1 SGHDT and CDR2 YYEEEE. This CDR3 contains 15 residues. V was pared by 3 bases and J by 7 bases, with 13 bases of the junction left unmatched. DNA for the CDR3: TGTGCCAGCAGCTCTCTAGCGGATTATGAGAGGGAGCAGTACTTC. Its protein is CASSSLADYEREQYF.

The gene calls are TRBV7-8 and TRBJ2-7, with D possibly being TRBD2 (5 bases). The V end was cut by 2 bases, the J end by 4 bases, with 9 bases between. CDR3 length: 13 amino acids. Germline CDR1 and CDR2: SGHVS and FQNEAQ. This CDR3 is CASSLHSEYEQYV. The CDR3 bases are TGTGCCAGCAGCTTACATAGCGAGTACGAGCAGTACGTC.

The gene calls are TRBV11-2 and TRBJ2-7; TRBD1 might be the D (6 bases). CDR1 and CDR2 (germline): SGHAT, FQNNGV. Trimming took 1 base from V and 5 from J, leaving 12 bases between them. The CDR3 sequence is 14 residues long. The CDR3: CASSLAQGMNEQYF. CDR3 bases: TGTGCCAGCAGCTTAGCTCAGGGGATGAACGAGCAGTACTTC.

The chain has TRBV24-1 and TRBJ2-5, with D unresolved. The CDR3 is made up of 11 amino acids. V was pared by 5 bases and J by 4 bases, with 4 bases between. CDR1 KGHDR and CDR2 SFDVKD come from the germline V gene. The CDR3 DNA reads TGTGCCACCAGTGTGTCAGAGACCCAGTACTTC. Amino acid sequence: CATSVSETQYF.

The rearrangement joins TRBV27 to TRBJ1-4, with a possible D match to TRBD1 (5 bases). The CDR3 extends over 16 amino acids. V dropped 3 bases and J dropped 5 bases, with 16 bases sitting between them. Germline assignment: CDR1 MNHEY and CDR2 SMNVEV (reference sequence). DNA of the CDR3: TGTGCCAGCAGTTTTGCAGGGACGCCCCAAAATGAAAAACTGTTTTTT. Its protein product is CASSFAGTPQNEKLFF.

The chain links TRBV19 to TRBJ1-2, with D uncertain. The germline gives CDR1 LNHDA, CDR2 SQIVND (reference sequence). CDR3 length equals 15 residues. The V end lost 6 bases, the J end lost 0 bases, and 14 bases lay between the germline ends. The CDR3 loop reads CASSPEHRPNYGYTF. The CDR3 DNA follows: TGTGCCAGTAGCCCCGAACACCGGCCTAACTATGGCTACACCTTC.

This sequence joins TRBV12-3 or TRBV12-4 and TRBJ1-1; D remains ambiguous. This CDR3 has 13 residues. Trimming took 8 bases from V and 2 from J, leaving 12 bases between them. CDR3 DNA sequence: TGTGCCAGCGGCAGGAGGCACAACACTGAAGCTTTCTTT. Translated: CASGRRHNTEAFF.

The chain uses TRBV7-9 and TRBJ2-7, with 9 bases that match TRBD1. CDR1 is SEHNR, CDR2 FQNEAQ, per germline (reference sequence). The CDR3 runs to 14 residues. J gave up 4 bases and V 5 bases, and 6 bases lay outside the gene matches. Written as DNA, the CDR3 is TGTGCCAGCAGCCCCGGGACAGGGAGGTACGAGCAGTACGTC. The encoded protein is CASSPGTGRYEQYV.

The chain couples TRBV3-1 to TRBJ2-3; D is perhaps TRBD2 (5 bases). CDR1 and CDR2 from the germline V gene are LGHDT and YNNKEL (reference sequence). The CDR3 is 14 residues long. Trimming stripped 0 bases from V and 9 bases from J, with 13 bases between. In DNA, the CDR3 is TGTGCCAGCAGCCAAGATCCGAGCGGTGGCACGCAGTATTTT. Its translation: CASSQDPSGGTQYF.

The chain recombines TRBV5-1 with TRBJ1-6; tentative D call: TRBD1 (6 bases). Trimming cost V 4 bases and J 10 bases, with 15 bases left between them. From germline, CDR1 is SGHRS and CDR2 YFSETQ. The CDR3 is 14 residues long. The CDR3 here is CASSHDRPNSPLHF. CDR3 in DNA: TGCGCCAGCAGCCACGACAGGCCGAACTCACCCCTCCACTTT.

Of note for this clonotype: At one end, the junction sequence differs from germline, possibly due to a read error. The chain links TRBV20-1 to TRBJ2-7, with unresolved D. Germline-derived CDR1 and CDR2 are DFQATT and SNEGSKA (reference sequence). The CDR3 extends over 12 amino acids. The chain's CDR3 is CSARDAPREQYF. As DNA, the CDR3 is TGCAGTGCAAGAGATGCCCCTCGCGAGCAGTACTTC.